This is a list of T cell receptor beta chains from one sample in a study of cytomegalovirus exposure and HLA in healthy donors. Clones were read by immunoSEQ multiplex PCR, and TCRdb kept only the in-frame ones, dropping some. The sample gives about 100,000 clones, roughly 71% of which show up once; roughly 10% is in the top ten. What was sequenced was PBMCs. The receptors here all came from a man between 40 and 49 years old in good health and CMV-seropositive. CDR3s include the opening cysteine and the closing phenylalanine or tryptophan. Fields, in order: J gene, V gene, D gene, clone size, CDR3 protein, CDR3 DNA. A D gene is named only where the DNA matches it firmly. Some rows have no size entry. The others give once, few or many, or a class for an expanded clone.

j_gene: TRBJ1-1
v_gene: TRBV19
d_gene: .
abundance: many
CDR3aa: CASSIPWGGNTEAFF
CDR3nt: TGTGCCAGTAGTATCCCCTGGGGGGGGAACACTGAAGCTTTCTTT

j_gene: TRBJ2-7
v_gene: TRBV7-3
d_gene: .
abundance: once
CDR3aa: CASSPGLLGDRTSAPQYF
CDR3nt: TGTGCCAGCAGCCCTGGTTTGCTGGGGGACAGGACTAGCGCTCCGCAGTACTTC

j_gene: TRBJ1-4
v_gene: TRBV28
d_gene: .
abundance: .
CDR3aa: CASSPLGTSNEKLFF
CDR3nt: TGTGCCAGCAGCCCCTTGGGGACATCAAATGAAAAACTGTTTTTT

j_gene: TRBJ2-3
v_gene: TRBV5-1
d_gene: .
abundance: .
CDR3aa: CASRPGLSTDTQYF
CDR3nt: TGCGCCAGCAGACCGGGACTTTCCACAGATACGCAGTATTTT

j_gene: TRBJ1-5
v_gene: TRBV6-1
d_gene: TRBD1
abundance: .
CDR3aa: CASRGQGGGNQPQHF
CDR3nt: TGTGCCAGCAGGGGACAGGGGGGCGGCAATCAGCCCCAGCATTTT

j_gene: TRBJ2-2
v_gene: TRBV4-1
d_gene: .
abundance: .
CDR3aa: CASCWSRNTGELFF
CDR3nt: TGCGCCAGCTGTTGGTCCAGGAACACCGGGGAGCTGTTTTTT

j_gene: TRBJ1-3
v_gene: TRBV29-1
d_gene: .
abundance: .
CDR3aa: CSVQGLGNTIYF
CDR3nt: TGCAGCGTTCAGGGGCTTGGAAACACCATATATTTT

j_gene: TRBJ1-1
v_gene: TRBV19
d_gene: TRBD1
abundance: .
CDR3aa: CASRPQYGTGSRAFF
CDR3nt: TGTGCCAGTAGGCCGCAGTACGGGACAGGGTCTCGGGCTTTCTTT

j_gene: TRBJ2-2
v_gene: TRBV5-1
d_gene: TRBD2
abundance: .
CDR3aa: CASSFSGLAGGDTGELFF
CDR3nt: TGCGCCAGCAGCTTCTCGGGACTAGCGGGGGGCGACACCGGGGAGCTGTTTTTT

j_gene: TRBJ1-1
v_gene: TRBV7-3
d_gene: .
abundance: .
CDR3aa: CASSLSTGSTEAFF
CDR3nt: TGTGCCAGCAGCTTAAGCACAGGTTCGACTGAAGCTTTCTTT